The 12 T cell receptor beta chains below come from one sample, sequenced in a study of STAT5B mutations in CD4+ large granular lymphocyte leukemia. Measured with immunoSEQ multiplex PCR; TCRdb has only the in-frame clones, and not every one. The data show under 50,000 clones, with 65% to 85% seen just once and less than 0.4% held by the top ten. Input material: CD4+ T cells from blood buffy coats. These receptors originate from a human donor in good health.

V usage is TRBV11-3 and J usage is TRBJ1-1, with TRBD1 as a possible D gene (5 bases). There are 15 residues in the CDR3. V was trimmed by 3 bases and J by 1 base, leaving 12 bases between them. CDR1 is SGHNT, CDR2 YENEEA, per germline. Here the CDR3 reads CASSLGGSKNTEAFF. In DNA form, the CDR3 reads TGTGCCAGCAGCTTGGGGGGGTCCAAGAACACTGAAGCTTTCTTT.

V and J are TRBV6-1 and TRBJ2-1, with D maybe TRBD2 (6 bases). Germline assignment: CDR1 MNHNS and CDR2 SASEGT. V dropped 4 bases and J dropped 6 bases, with 16 bases sitting between them. This CDR3 contains 15 residues. The CDR3 region has the DNA TGTGCCAGCAGTGTCTTCTCGGAGGGGACCAATGAGCAGTTCTTC. Residues: CASSVFSEGTNEQFF.

This chain connects TRBV4-1 to TRBJ2-1, with 8 bases fitting TRBD1. The trim removed 5 bases at V and 4 bases at J, leaving 10 bases unmatched. Germline lookup yields CDR1 MGHRA and CDR2 YSYEKL. The length of the CDR3 is 16 residues. The CDR3 DNA sequence: TGCGCCAGCAGCGCAGCAGGGGGCGCTCCATACAATGAGCAGTTCTTC. This codes for CASSAAGGAPYNEQFF.

The chain has TRBV5-1 and TRBJ2-5, with 8 bases aligning to TRBD1. CDR1 and CDR2 from the germline V gene are SGHRS and YFSETQ. The CDR3 loop spans 14 amino acids. V gave up 3 bases and J gave up 4 bases; unmatched junction bases: 5. For the CDR3, the DNA is TGCGCCAGCAGCTCCCGACAGGGGAGAGAGACCCAGTACTTC. This codes for CASSSRQGRETQYF.

The chain recombines TRBV7-9 with TRBJ2-2; possible D gene TRBD2, 5 bases. V lost 4 bases to trimming and J lost 6 bases, with 9 bases between them. Germline V CDR1 and CDR2: SEHNR, FQNEAQ (reference sequence). The CDR3 sequence is 13 residues long. CDR3 nucleotides: TGTGCCAGCAGCTGGACCGGGGCCGGGGAGCTGTTTTTT. It yields the protein CASSWTGAGELFF.

This chain joins TRBV15 and TRBJ2-1; D not certain. Trimming took 0 bases from V and 6 from J, leaving 9 bases between them. The CDR3 runs to 14 residues. In germline, CDR1 is LNHNV, CDR2 YYDKDF (reference sequence). The CDR3 loop is CATSRETISNEQFF. CDR3 DNA: TGTGCCACCAGCAGAGAGACAATCAGCAATGAGCAGTTCTTC. Supplemented by reference TRBV15 and TRBJ2-1, the full variable domain reads DAMVIQNPRYQVTQFGKPVTLSCSQTLNHNVMYWYQQKSSQAPKLLFHYYDKDFNNEADTPDNFQSRRPNTSFCFLDIRSPGLGDTAMYLCATSRETISNEQFFGPGTRLTVL.

The genes are TRBV20-1 and TRBJ2-1, with TRBD2 matching 8 bases. The V gene's germline CDR1 is DFQATT and CDR2 SNEGSKA (reference sequence). The CDR3 covers 9 residues. J gave up 14 bases and V 3 bases, and 0 bases lay outside the gene matches. DNA of the CDR3: TGCAGTGCTAGCGGGAGGGAGTTCTTC. This sequence encodes CSASGREFF.

The J gene is TRBJ2-1, the V gene TRBV7-3; no definite D call. CDR3 length equals 16 residues. The germline CDR1 and CDR2 sequences are SGHTA and FQGTGA. The V gene lost 5 bases and the J gene lost 0 bases, with 14 bases spanning the gap. CDR3 coding DNA: TGTGCCAGCAGCCCCCGGCGCGGCGACTCCTACAATGAGCAGTTCTTC. Translated: CASSPRRGDSYNEQFF.

The V gene is TRBV6-5, the J gene TRBJ1-3; TRBD1 agrees at 7 bases. Germline V CDR1 and CDR2: MNHEY, SVGAGI. V lost 6 bases to trimming and J lost 0 bases; unmatched junction nucleotides: 2. The CDR3 is made up of 14 amino acids. CDR3 DNA: TGTGCCAGCAGGACAGGGATCTCTGGAAACACCATATATTTT. This codes for CASRTGISGNTIYF.

This sequence joins TRBV7-2 and TRBJ2-1; TRBD2 matches at 8 bases. The CDR3 length is 13 residues. Germline V gives CDR1 SGHTA, CDR2 FQGNSA. V shed 5 bases and J 3 bases; nucleotides not matched to a gene: 0. The CDR3 region has the DNA TGTGCCAGCAGCGGGACTAGCTACAATGAGCAGTTCTTC. Translation: CASSGTSYNEQFF.

This clone was found a few times. V is TRBV7-9 and J is TRBJ1-2; D uncertain. Per the germline V gene, CDR1 is SEHNR and CDR2 is FQNEAQ (reference sequence). The V end lost 5 bases, the J end lost 1 base, and 11 bases lay between the germline ends. The CDR3 runs 14 residues. Here the CDR3 reads CASSVRDGNYGYTF. The CDR3 nucleotides are TGTGCCAGCAGCGTAAGAGATGGTAACTATGGCTACACCTTC.

The rearrangement uses TRBV30 and TRBJ1-5; maybe TRBD1 (5 bases). Trimming left V 0 bases short and J 2 bases short, with 11 bases between. The V gene's germline CDR1 is GTSNPN and CDR2 SVGIG (reference sequence). The CDR3 loop spans 15 amino acids. CDR3 region: CAWSVAGDGNQPQHF. The CDR3 coding sequence is TGTGCCTGGAGTGTTGCGGGGGATGGCAATCAGCCCCAGCATTTT.